The 3 T cell receptor beta chains in this list originate from one sample, sequenced in a study of blood T cell repertoires in COVID-19. This table comes from immunoSEQ multiplex PCR, and its TCRdb copy is limited to in-frame clones, with some not included. The sample carries 390,000 or so clones, more than 80% recorded once. Sequences were obtained from peripheral blood. These receptors were obtained from a woman in her thirties with COVID-19, enrolled during active disease.

This sequence joins TRBV27 and TRBJ2-5, with 7 bases that match TRBD1. This CDR3 spans 14 amino acids. CDR1 MNHEY and CDR2 SMNVEV come from the germline V gene (reference sequence). V lost 5 bases to trimming and J lost 5 bases; unmatched junction nucleotides: 8. The CDR3 spells CASSLEGAGETQYF. CDR3 sequence (DNA): TGTGCCAGCAGTCTCGAGGGGGCTGGGGAGACCCAGTACTTC.

The chain employs TRBV14 and TRBJ2-3; the D is unclear. CDR1 and CDR2 (germline): SGHDN, FVKESK. V lost 0 bases to trimming and J lost 3 bases, with 16 bases between them. This CDR3 contains 17 residues. CDR3: CASSQDAPSLRTDTQYF. The CDR3 DNA is TGTGCCAGCAGCCAAGATGCACCCTCATTGCGGACAGATACGCAGTATTTT.

Turning to this clone: The sample contains more than one DNA sequence encoding this CDR3. The chain uses TRBV11-2 and TRBJ2-1; 12 positions match TRBD2. The CDR3 length is 15 residues. The germline V gene has CDR1 SGHAT and CDR2 FQNNGV. V dropped 1 base and J dropped 7; count of bases not matched to a gene: 2. The CDR3: CASSLVLAGGNEQFF. In DNA form, the CDR3 reads TGTGCCAGCAGCTTAGTTCTAGCGGGAGGGAATGAGCAGTTCTTC.